This TCR beta chain was observed in a study of T cells in women clearing cervical HPV infection. The wider study: Control women cleared a single incident HPV16 infection within 12 months. Controls gave blood once infection was undetectable; cases at lesion identification. Study-wide findings and caveats: A classifier using richness and V gene abundances reached an AUC of roughly 0.8. T-cell numbers per sample were unknown and may explain richness differences.

The CDR3 is 15 residues long. Germline CDR1 is SSHAT and CDR2 is FNYEAQ (reference sequence). As for this clone: What it recognizes is unknown. A read error may produce the germline difference seen at one junction end. The read stops 3 residues short of the end of the CDR3; the missing end is completed from the germline J gene.

The assay was immunoSEQ multiplex PCR, and TCRdb's table has in-frame clones only and misses some. Found here are some 20,000 clones; the top ten clones hold approximately 9%. The source is a woman aged 18 to 69 with a cervical HPV16 infection that either progressed to CIN3+ or cleared (not recorded which). The chain combines TRBV7-7 with TRBJ2-1; D is uncertain. Sequences were obtained from blood buffy coat. Here the CDR3 reads CASSPLASAYNEQFF. The sequenced CDR3 bases are TGTGCTAGCAGCCCTCTCGCCTCGGCCTACAATGAG.